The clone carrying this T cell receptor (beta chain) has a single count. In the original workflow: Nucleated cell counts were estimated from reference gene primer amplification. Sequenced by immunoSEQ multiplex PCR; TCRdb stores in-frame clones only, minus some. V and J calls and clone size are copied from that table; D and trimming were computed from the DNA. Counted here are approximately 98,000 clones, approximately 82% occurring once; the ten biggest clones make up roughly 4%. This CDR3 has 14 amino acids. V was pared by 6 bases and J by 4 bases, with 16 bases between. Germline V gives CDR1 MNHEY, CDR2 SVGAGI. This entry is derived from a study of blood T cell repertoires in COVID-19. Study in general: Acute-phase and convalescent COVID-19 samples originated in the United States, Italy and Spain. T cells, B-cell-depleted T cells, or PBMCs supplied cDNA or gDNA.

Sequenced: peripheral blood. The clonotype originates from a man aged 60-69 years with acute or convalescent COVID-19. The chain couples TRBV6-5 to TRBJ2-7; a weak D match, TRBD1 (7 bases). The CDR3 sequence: CASRSLTGTYEQYV. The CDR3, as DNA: TGTGCCAGCAGATCCCTGACAGGGACTTACGAGCAGTACGTC.